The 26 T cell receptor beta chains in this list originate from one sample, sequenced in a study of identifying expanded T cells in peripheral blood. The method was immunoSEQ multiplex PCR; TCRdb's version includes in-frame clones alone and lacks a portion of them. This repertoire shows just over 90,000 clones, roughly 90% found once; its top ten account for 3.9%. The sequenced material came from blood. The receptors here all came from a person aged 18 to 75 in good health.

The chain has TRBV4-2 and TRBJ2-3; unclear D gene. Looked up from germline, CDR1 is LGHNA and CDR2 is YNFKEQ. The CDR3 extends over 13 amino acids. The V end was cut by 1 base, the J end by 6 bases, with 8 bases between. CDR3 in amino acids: CASSQAPRDTQYF. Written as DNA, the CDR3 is TGTGCCAGCAGCCAAGCCCCGCGCGATACGCAGTATTTT.

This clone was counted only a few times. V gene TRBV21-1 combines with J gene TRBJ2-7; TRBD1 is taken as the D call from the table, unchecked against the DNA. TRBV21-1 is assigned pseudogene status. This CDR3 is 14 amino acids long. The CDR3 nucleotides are TGTGCCAGCTCAAGGACAGGCTTCACCTACGAGCAGTACTTC. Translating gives CASSRTGFTYEQYF.

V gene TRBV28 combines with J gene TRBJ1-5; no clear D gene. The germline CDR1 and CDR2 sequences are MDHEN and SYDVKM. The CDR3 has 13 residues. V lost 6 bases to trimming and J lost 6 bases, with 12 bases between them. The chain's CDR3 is CASSEGSGQPQHF. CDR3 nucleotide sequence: TGTGCCAGCAGCGAGGGTAGCGGTCAGCCCCAGCATTTT.

The DNA for the CDR3 is TGCGCCAGCAGCTTGGCCCCAACAGCCGAACATTCTAATGAAAAACTGTTTTTT. Protein product: CASSLAPTAEHSNEKLFF. This chain connects TRBV5-1 to TRBJ1-4; D not certain. The germline CDR1 and CDR2 sequences are SGHRS and YFSETQ. V was pared by 0 bases and J by 3 bases, with 18 bases between. The CDR3 totals 18 residues.

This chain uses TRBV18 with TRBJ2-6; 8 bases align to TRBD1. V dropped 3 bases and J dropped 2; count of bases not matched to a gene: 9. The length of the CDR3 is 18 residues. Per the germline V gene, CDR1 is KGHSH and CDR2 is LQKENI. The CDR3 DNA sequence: TGTGCCAGCTCACCGTCGCAGGGGGCATTAACTGGGGCCAACGTCCTGACTTTC. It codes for CASSPSQGALTGANVLTF.

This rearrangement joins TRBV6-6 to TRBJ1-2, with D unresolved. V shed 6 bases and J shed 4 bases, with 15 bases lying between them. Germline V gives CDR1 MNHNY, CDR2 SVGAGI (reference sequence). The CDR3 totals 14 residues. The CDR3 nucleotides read TGTGCCAGCAGAACCGGTGTTGCGGTCTATGGCTACACCTTC. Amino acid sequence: CASRTGVAVYGYTF.

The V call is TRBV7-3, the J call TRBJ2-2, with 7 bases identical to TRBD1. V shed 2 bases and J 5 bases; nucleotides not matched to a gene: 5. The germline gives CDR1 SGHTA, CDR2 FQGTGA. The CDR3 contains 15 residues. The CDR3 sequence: CASSLDRENTGELFF. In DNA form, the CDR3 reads TGTGCCAGCAGCTTAGACAGGGAAAATACCGGGGAGCTGTTTTTT.

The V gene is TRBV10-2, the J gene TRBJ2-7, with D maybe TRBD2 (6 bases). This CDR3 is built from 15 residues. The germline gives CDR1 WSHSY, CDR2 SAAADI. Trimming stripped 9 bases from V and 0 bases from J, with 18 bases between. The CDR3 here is CASTLSGTHSYEQYF. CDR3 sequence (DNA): TGCGCCAGTACCCTATCCGGGACTCACTCCTACGAGCAGTACTTC.

CDR3 sequence: CATSRDYGTGPFANTGELFF. The CDR3 nucleotides read TGTGCCACCAGCAGAGATTACGGAACAGGCCCATTCGCGAACACCGGGGAGCTGTTTTTT. The chain is built from TRBV15 and TRBJ2-2; tentatively, D is TRBD1 (5 bases). The CDR3 is made up of 20 amino acids. V gave up 0 bases and J gave up 0 bases, with 20 bases separating them. Germline loops: CDR1 LNHNV, CDR2 YYDKDF (reference sequence).

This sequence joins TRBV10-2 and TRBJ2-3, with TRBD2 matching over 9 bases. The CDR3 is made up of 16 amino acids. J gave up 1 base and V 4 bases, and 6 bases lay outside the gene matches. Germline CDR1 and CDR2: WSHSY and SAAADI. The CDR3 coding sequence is TGCGCCAGCAGTGGTCAAGCGGGAGGAGGCACAGATACGCAGTATTTT. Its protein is CASSGQAGGGTDTQYF.

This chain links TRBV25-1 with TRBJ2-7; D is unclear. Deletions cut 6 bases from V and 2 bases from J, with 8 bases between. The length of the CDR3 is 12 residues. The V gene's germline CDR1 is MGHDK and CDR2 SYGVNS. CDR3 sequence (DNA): TGTGCCAGCAGGATGGGGACCTACGAGCAGTACTTC. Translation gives CASRMGTYEQYF.

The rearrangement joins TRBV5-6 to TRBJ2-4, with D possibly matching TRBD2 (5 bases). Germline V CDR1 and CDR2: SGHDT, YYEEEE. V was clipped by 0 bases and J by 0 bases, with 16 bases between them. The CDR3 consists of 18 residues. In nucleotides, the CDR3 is TGTGCCAGCAGCTTGGGGCAGTCCAGTGGACTAGCCAAAAACATTCAGTACTTC. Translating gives CASSLGQSSGLAKNIQYF.

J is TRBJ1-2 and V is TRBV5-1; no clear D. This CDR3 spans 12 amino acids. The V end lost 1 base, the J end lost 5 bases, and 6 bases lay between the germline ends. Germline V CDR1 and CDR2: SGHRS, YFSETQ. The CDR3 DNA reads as TGCGCCAGCAGCTTGACCGAGTATGGCTACACCTTC. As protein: CASSLTEYGYTF.

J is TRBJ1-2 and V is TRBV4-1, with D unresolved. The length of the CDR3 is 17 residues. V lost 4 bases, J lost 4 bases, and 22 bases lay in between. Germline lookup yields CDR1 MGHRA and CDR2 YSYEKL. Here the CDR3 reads CASSRVTGPPGLYGYTF. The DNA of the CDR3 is TGCGCCAGCAGCCGAGTCACCGGGCCCCCGGGCCTCTATGGCTACACCTTC.

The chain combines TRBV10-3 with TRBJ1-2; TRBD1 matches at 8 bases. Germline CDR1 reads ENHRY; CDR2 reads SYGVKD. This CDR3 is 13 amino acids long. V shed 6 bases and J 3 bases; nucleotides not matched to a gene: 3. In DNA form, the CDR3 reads TGTGCCATCAGGTCACAGGGGGACTATGGCTACACCTTC. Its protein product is CAIRSQGDYGYTF.

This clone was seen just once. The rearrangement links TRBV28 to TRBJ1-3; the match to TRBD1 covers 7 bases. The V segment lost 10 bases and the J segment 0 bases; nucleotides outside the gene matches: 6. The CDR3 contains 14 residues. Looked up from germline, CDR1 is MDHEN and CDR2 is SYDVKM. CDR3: CATQQGNSGNTIYF. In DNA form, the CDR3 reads TGTGCCACCCAACAGGGGAACTCTGGAAACACCATATATTTT.

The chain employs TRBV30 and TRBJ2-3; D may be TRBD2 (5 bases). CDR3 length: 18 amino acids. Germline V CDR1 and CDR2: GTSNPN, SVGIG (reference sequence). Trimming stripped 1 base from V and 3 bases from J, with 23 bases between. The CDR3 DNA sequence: TGTGCCTGGAGTGCCCCGAACATAGCTAGAGGGTTAACAGATACGCAGTATTTT. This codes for CAWSAPNIARGLTDTQYF.

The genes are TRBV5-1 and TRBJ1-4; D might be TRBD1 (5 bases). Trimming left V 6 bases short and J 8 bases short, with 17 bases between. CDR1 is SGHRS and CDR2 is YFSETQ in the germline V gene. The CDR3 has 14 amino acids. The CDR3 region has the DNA TGCGCCAGCACTTTTTCAGGGTCGGAGGAAAAACTGTTTTTT. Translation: CASTFSGSEEKLFF.

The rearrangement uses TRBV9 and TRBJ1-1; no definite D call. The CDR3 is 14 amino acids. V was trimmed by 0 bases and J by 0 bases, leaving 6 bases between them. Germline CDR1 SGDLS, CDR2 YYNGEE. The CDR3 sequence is CASSVATVNTEAFF. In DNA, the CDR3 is TGTGCCAGCAGCGTAGCTACAGTGAACACTGAAGCTTTCTTT.

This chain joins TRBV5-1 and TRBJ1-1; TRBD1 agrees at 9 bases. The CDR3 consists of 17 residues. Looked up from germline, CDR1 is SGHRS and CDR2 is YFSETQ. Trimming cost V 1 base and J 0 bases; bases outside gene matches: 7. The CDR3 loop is CASSLLPGQGVNTEAFF. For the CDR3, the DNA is TGCGCCAGCAGCTTGTTACCGGGACAGGGAGTGAACACTGAAGCTTTCTTT. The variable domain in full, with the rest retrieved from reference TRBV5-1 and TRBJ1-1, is KAGVTQTPRYLIKTRGQQVTLSCSPISGHRSVSWYQQTPGQGLQFLFEYFSETQRNKGNFPGRFSGRQFSNSRSEMNVSTLELGDSALYLCASSLLPGQGVNTEAFFGQGTRLTVV.

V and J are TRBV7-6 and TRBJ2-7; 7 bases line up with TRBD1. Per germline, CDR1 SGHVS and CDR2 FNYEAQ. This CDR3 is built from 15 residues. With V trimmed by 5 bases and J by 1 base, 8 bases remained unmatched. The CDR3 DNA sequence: TGTGCCAGCAGCCTCCGACAGGGTGAGTCCTACGAGCAGTACTTC. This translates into CASSLRQGESYEQYF.

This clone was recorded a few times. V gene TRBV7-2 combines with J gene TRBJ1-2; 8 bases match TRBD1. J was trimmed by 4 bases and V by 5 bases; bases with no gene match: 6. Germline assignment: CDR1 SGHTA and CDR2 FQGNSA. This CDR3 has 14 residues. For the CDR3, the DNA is TGTGCCAGCAGCCCTTCGACAGGGGTCTATGGCTACACCTTC. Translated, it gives CASSPSTGVYGYTF.

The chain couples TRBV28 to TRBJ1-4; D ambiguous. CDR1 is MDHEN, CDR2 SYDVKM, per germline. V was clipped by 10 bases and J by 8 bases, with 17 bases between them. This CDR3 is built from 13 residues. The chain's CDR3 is CANRPAGEEKLFF. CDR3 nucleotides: TGTGCCAACCGCCCGGCCGGAGAGGAAAAACTGTTTTTT.

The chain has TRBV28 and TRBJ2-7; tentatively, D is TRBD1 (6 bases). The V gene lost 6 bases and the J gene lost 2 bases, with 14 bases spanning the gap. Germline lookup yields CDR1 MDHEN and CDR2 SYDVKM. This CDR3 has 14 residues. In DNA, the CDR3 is TGTGCCAGCAGCAACGGACAGCCCCCCTACGAGCAGTACTTC. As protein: CASSNGQPPYEQYF.

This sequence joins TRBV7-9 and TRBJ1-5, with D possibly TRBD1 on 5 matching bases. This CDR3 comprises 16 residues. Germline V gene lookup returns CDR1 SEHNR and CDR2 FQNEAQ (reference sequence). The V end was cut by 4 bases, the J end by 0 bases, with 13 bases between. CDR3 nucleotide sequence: TGTGCCAGCAGCTCCGACTGGGACTATAGCAATCAGCCCCAGCATTTT. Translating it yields CASSSDWDYSNQPQHF.

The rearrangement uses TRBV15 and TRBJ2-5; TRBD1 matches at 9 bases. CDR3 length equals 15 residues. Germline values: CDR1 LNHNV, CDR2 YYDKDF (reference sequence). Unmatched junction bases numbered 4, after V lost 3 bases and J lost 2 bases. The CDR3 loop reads CATSSRQGGQETQYF. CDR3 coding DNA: TGTGCCACCAGCAGTCGACAGGGGGGGCAAGAGACCCAGTACTTC. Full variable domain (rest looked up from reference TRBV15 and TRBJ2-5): DAMVIQNPRYQVTQFGKPVTLSCSQTLNHNVMYWYQQKSSQAPKLLFHYYDKDFNNEADTPDNFQSRRPNTSFCFLDIRSPGLGDTAMYLCATSSRQGGQETQYFGPGTRLLVL.